One sample yielded the 14 T cell receptor beta chains listed below, sequenced in a study of blood T cell repertoires in COVID-19. The assay was immunoSEQ multiplex PCR, and TCRdb's table has in-frame clones only and misses some. The sample lists roughly 70,000 clones, 91% occurring once. The sequenced material came from peripheral blood. Every receptor here comes from a woman aged 55-70 years with active COVID-19.

The chain couples TRBV5-4 to TRBJ2-1, with D uncertain. Germline assignment: CDR1 SGHNT and CDR2 YYREEE (reference sequence). Trimming pared 0 bases from V and 9 bases from J, leaving 19 bases between. CDR3 length: 16 residues. CDR3 sequence (DNA): TGTGCCAGCAGCTTGGCCCTAGGCCCCGACGGAAGTGAGCAGTTCTTC. Its translation is CASSLALGPDGSEQFF.

V gene TRBV5-6 combines with J gene TRBJ1-2; 9 nucleotides line up with TRBD1. With V trimmed by 4 bases and J by 7 bases, 5 bases remained unmatched. The CDR3 covers 13 residues. Germline V gene lookup returns CDR1 SGHDT and CDR2 YYEEEE. The CDR3 sequence is CASSPGTGFGYTF. CDR3 nucleotide sequence: TGTGCCAGCAGCCCAGGGACAGGGTTTGGCTACACCTTC.

The chain couples TRBV5-1 to TRBJ2-1; 7 positions match TRBD2. In germline, CDR1 is SGHRS, CDR2 YFSETQ. The CDR3 contains 16 residues. V was pared by 0 bases and J by 7 bases, with 10 bases of the junction left unmatched. This CDR3 is CASSLAGGRGWNEQFF. DNA for the CDR3: TGCGCCAGCAGCTTGGCCGGCGGGAGAGGGTGGAATGAGCAGTTCTTC.

The V and J genes are TRBV4-1 and TRBJ2-3; 7 positions agree with TRBD2. J gave up 2 bases and V 0 bases, and 5 bases lay outside the gene matches. Looked up from germline, CDR1 is MGHRA and CDR2 is YSYEKL. The CDR3 loop spans 16 amino acids. In nucleotides, the CDR3 is TGCGCCAGCAGCCAAGATCGGGAGGTTCCCACAGATACGCAGTATTTT. Protein: CASSQDREVPTDTQYF.

The genes are TRBV3-1 (or the pseudogene TRBV3-2) and TRBJ2-5, with 10 bases fitting TRBD2. Per the germline V gene, CDR1 is LGHDT and CDR2 is YNNKEL (reference sequence). Trimming took 1 base from V and 5 from J; bases not matched to a gene: 10. This CDR3 region has 17 residues. The CDR3 bases are TGTGCCAGCAGCCAAGTTGAGCCTAGCGGGAGTTTCGAGACCCAGTACTTC. Translation: CASSQVEPSGSFETQYF.

CDR3 in amino acids: CASSGTGSGGYTF. As DNA, the CDR3 is TGTGCCAGCAGTGGGACAGGGAGTGGGGGCTACACCTTC. V and J are TRBV12-3 or TRBV12-4 and TRBJ1-2; 9 positions agree with TRBD1. There are 13 residues in the CDR3. V shed 5 bases, J shed 8 bases, and the junction held 6 bases outside the gene matches.

The chain combines TRBV5-4 with TRBJ2-3; the match to TRBD1 covers 7 bases. The CDR3 is 15 amino acids. The germline V gene has CDR1 SGHNT and CDR2 YYREEE (reference sequence). Germline trimming cut 3 bases from V and 3 bases from J; bases unmatched to any gene: 7. As DNA, the CDR3 is TGTGCCAGCAGCTGGCAGGGGGACGGGACAGATACGCAGTATTTT. It encodes CASSWQGDGTDTQYF.

The V gene is TRBV5-1, the J gene TRBJ1-6; no definite D call. Germline CDR1 reads SGHRS; CDR2 reads YFSETQ. V was clipped by 7 bases and J by 2 bases, with 13 bases between them. The CDR3 is 15 residues long. The CDR3, as DNA: TGCGCCAGCTCCCCAACTTCTCCCTATAATTCACCCCTCCACTTT. This translates into CASSPTSPYNSPLHF.

CDR3 coding DNA: TGTGCCAGTAGTTTTAGCCTTGGACAGGGGGCTCGAAACTATGGCTACACCTTC. It translates to CASSFSLGQGARNYGYTF. The V gene is TRBV19, the J gene TRBJ1-2; 11 bases match TRBD1. Unmatched junction bases numbered 13, after V lost 5 bases and J lost 2 bases. The CDR3 has 18 residues. Germline V gives CDR1 LNHDA, CDR2 SQIVND (reference sequence).

V is TRBV5-1 and J is TRBJ2-2, with D unresolved. The CDR3 extends over 16 amino acids. In germline, CDR1 is SGHRS, CDR2 YFSETQ. V gave up 2 bases and J gave up 5 bases, with 16 bases separating them. The chain's CDR3 is CASSLQYTVLTGELFF. CDR3 nucleotides: TGCGCCAGCAGCTTACAGTACACCGTCCTTACCGGGGAGCTGTTTTTT.

The genes are TRBV3-1 (or the pseudogene TRBV3-2) and TRBJ2-1, with D uncertain. Germline V gene sequence: CDR1 LGHDT, CDR2 YNNKEL (reference sequence). Trimming shortened V by 5 bases and J by 10 bases, and 21 bases separated the two germline ends. This CDR3 region has 15 residues. CDR3 sequence reads: CASSSRAETHREQFF. The DNA of the CDR3 is TGTGCCAGCAGCTCCCGAGCCGAGACTCATCGCGAGCAGTTCTTC.

The CDR3 region is CASSLEGRSGNTIYF. CDR3 nucleotides: TGTGCCAGCAGCTTAGAGGGGAGGTCTGGAAACACCATATATTTT. This rearrangement joins TRBV7-8 to TRBJ1-3; D is perhaps TRBD1 (5 bases). The CDR3 has 15 residues. Trimming cost V 1 base and J 1 base, with 8 bases left between them. In germline, CDR1 is SGHVS, CDR2 FQNEAQ.

The gene calls are TRBV6-5 and TRBJ2-7, with 11 bases fitting TRBD1. The germline gives CDR1 MNHEY, CDR2 SVGAGI. Trimming took 6 bases from V and 2 from J; bases not matched to a gene: 6. CDR3 length: 15 residues. CDR3 nucleotide sequence: TGTGCCAGCAGGCCGGGGACAGGGGGAACCTACGAGCAGTACTTC. Translated: CASRPGTGGTYEQYF.

Regarding this clone: Other nucleotide sequences in the sample specify the same CDR3. This chain uses TRBV28 with TRBJ1-1; D unresolved. Trimming left V 5 bases short and J 10 bases short, with 11 bases between. Looked up from germline, CDR1 is MDHEN and CDR2 is SYDVKM. The CDR3 totals 11 residues. The chain's CDR3 is CASSGGPGAFF. The DNA of the CDR3 is TGTGCCAGCAGTGGAGGCCCCGGAGCTTTCTTT.